The following is a T cell receptor (beta chain) sequence with its context. This clonotype was seen many times. Which antigen it targets is not known. No base quality information exists; no much larger clone differs at one position. The data are from a study of T-cell memory formation after mild COVID-19 (dated by TCRdb to 2020 to 2022). Turning to the overall study: TCR sequence clusters from the two donors were found to be largely donor specific. In a couple of donors, T-cell clones that expanded and contracted after mild COVID-19 were tracked by sequencing TCRalpha and TCRbeta repertoires over time. The cohort comprised two young, previously healthy adult volunteers, one female and one male.

What the research found in general, with its limitations: Contracting CD4+ clones were located mainly in the CM and EM memory subsets, whereas CD8+ clones were found to be enriched in EMRA. Balanced CD4/CD8 phenotypes were observed for clones contracting from day 15 to 85, whereas a bias towards CD4+ was observed for a second wave of clones expanding from day 15 to 37. Some responding clones were detected in pre-infection memory, suggesting pre-existing cross-reactive memory T cells joined the SARS-CoV-2 response. SARS-CoV-2 specificity of the second-wave clones peaking on day 37 was not confirmed. The study included only a couple of mild cases, and larger cohorts that include severe cases with pre-infection samples were judged to be necessary.

The CDR3 runs 15 amino acids, cysteine and phenylalanine included. Of the read, only the CDR3 DNA is kept; its 45 bases are in frame from base 1. CDR1 SGHAT and CDR2 FQNNGV were looked up in the germline V gene. The junction carries 5 bases between V and J, which are trimmed by 0 bases and 0 bases respectively. The sample was run on an Illumina NovaSeq 6000. Using 5'RACE with constant-segment primers, TCRalpha and TCRbeta cDNA libraries were constructed, with sample barcodes and unique molecular identifiers added in the process. Trizol reagent was used to extract RNA from every sample. Library amplification was performed in two PCR steps, and a second sample barcode and Illumina TruSeq adapters were introduced in the second step. Sequencing of libraries was performed on an Illumina NovaSeq with 2 x 150 bp paired-end reads. The original methods were these. Demultiplexing of reads and collapsing into UMI-guided consensus sequences were performed with migec v1.2.7. With mixcr v2.1.11, UMI consensuses were aligned to TRA and TRB V and J templates and assembled into clonotypes. Expanded or contracted clonotypes were those called significant by both edgeR and NoisET, with noise models trained on biological replicates. For edgeR calls, the cutoffs were a false discovery rate-adjusted p below 0.01 and a log2 fold-change threshold of 1. As an exploratory analysis of dynamics, PCA with hierarchical clustering was applied to max-normalized trajectories of the 1000 most abundant clonotypes. The CD4 or CD8 phenotype of responding clones was assigned using the separately sequenced CD4+ and CD8+ repertoires. The public reads were quality trimmed at Q25 with fastp and then assembled into clones with MiXCR by TCRdb, keeping productive beta chains. Every CDR3 protein is listed once, alongside the most common genes and DNA of its rows. The V and J calls here are based on TCRdb, not the publication. A total of approximately 230,000 distinct CDR3 sequences appear in this sample, about 15% of them only once. Clones ranked in the top ten supply about 4% of the sample.

PBMCs were isolated by Ficoll-Paque density gradient centrifugation. The receptor's source is a man in his late teens or twenties who had mild COVID-19 (a few samples of this study predate the infection). The sample titles of this study are shuffled in the database, so cell type and time point are left out; the donor was told from shared clones. Sequenced input: PBMCs or a T cell subset sorted from them (not recorded which). The receptor chain draws on TRBV11-2 and TRBJ2-2; the D gene identity is not certain. In nucleotide form, the sequence is TGTGCCAGCAGCTTAGATACAGCGAACACCGGGGAGCTGTTTTTT. Translated, this is CASSLDTANTGELFF.